This T cell receptor beta chain was sequenced for a study of cytomegalovirus exposure and HLA in healthy donors. For the study at large: Sequencing of about 179 million T cells in an earlier analysis found 120 million or so unique TCR beta sequences. Study-wide findings and caveats: The study recorded 160 or so TCR beta chains that were cytomegalovirus-associated.

As regards this clone: Its antigen remains unknown.

Primers: 60 Vbeta forward and 13 Jbeta reverse. Only in-frame clones appear in the TCRdb table, and some are missing; sequencing was by immunoSEQ multiplex PCR. The table lists a few hundred thousand clones, 80% to 85% of them singletons, with 8% in the top ten. V gave up 3 bases and J gave up 3 bases; unmatched junction bases: 7. Germline lookup yields CDR1 LNHDA and CDR2 SQIVND (reference sequence). CDR3 length equals 17 residues. At the time of sampling, donors were nominally healthy, though unrecorded immune exposures were likely. The chain has TRBV19 and TRBJ2-7; TRBD2 agrees at 14 bases. The sequencing sample was made of PBMCs. The receptor's source is a woman between 55 and 75 years old in good health and CMV-seropositive. The CDR3 DNA sequence: TGTGCCAGTAGTATTGGGACTAGCGGGAGTTCCTTCTACGAGCAGTACTTC. Amino acids: CASSIGTSGSSFYEQYF.